This TCR beta chain came from a study of T cells in Graves' hyperthyroidism and ophthalmopathy. RNA transcripts yielded amplified TCR beta CDR3 regions. HTBI primers were employed in a first-round RT-PCR of the TCR CDR3. TCRdb re-called the multiplex PCR reads through MiXCR, storing one row per CDR3 protein. The sample includes fewer than 350,000 distinct CDR3 sequences, about 16% of them seen just once. This clonotype showed up just a few times. Participants, patients aged 18 to 65, had newly diagnosed hyperthyroidism with a duration under 2 months. This blood was taken when hyperthyroidism was first diagnosed, before any ophthalmopathy symptoms existed. Germline values: CDR1 SGHRS, CDR2 YFSETQ. CDR3 length equals 15 residues. V lost 0 bases to trimming and J lost 2 bases, with 10 bases between them.

V is TRBV5-1 and J is TRBJ2-3; TRBD1 is a possible D gene (6 bases). The TCR comes from a woman aged 45-65 years with Graves' hyperthyroidism that later progressed to Graves' ophthalmopathy. Material for sequencing was blood. CDR3 protein: CASSLEDSNTDTQYF. CDR3 nucleotide sequence: TGCGCCAGCAGCTTGGAGGACAGTAACACAGATACGCAGTATTTT.